This TCR beta chain was identified during a study of shared clonotypes between healthy human individuals. This clone was seen just once. Its antigen is not identified. General study findings and limits: Larger richness was generally estimated for naive than memory subsets.

An even split of each subset's genomic DNA across several immunoSEQ plates was performed. The method was immunoSEQ multiplex PCR; TCRdb's version includes in-frame clones alone and lacks a portion of them. The sample has 1.5 million to 1.9 million clones, approximately 98% seen once. Trimming removed 1 base at V and 6 bases at J, with 16 bases between. The CDR3 has 15 residues. Germline V gene sequence: CDR1 SGHTA, CDR2 FQGNSA. The V gene is TRBV7-2, the J gene TRBJ2-7; tentatively, D is TRBD1 (5 bases). This clonotype originated in a man aged 25-45 years in good health. Material: naive CD4+ T cells sorted from blood. Subset defined: CD45RA+ positively selected. The CDR3 here is CASSLEGLGEGEQYF. The CDR3 coding sequence is TGTGCCAGCAGCTTAGAAGGTCTAGGGGAAGGCGAGCAGTACTTC.